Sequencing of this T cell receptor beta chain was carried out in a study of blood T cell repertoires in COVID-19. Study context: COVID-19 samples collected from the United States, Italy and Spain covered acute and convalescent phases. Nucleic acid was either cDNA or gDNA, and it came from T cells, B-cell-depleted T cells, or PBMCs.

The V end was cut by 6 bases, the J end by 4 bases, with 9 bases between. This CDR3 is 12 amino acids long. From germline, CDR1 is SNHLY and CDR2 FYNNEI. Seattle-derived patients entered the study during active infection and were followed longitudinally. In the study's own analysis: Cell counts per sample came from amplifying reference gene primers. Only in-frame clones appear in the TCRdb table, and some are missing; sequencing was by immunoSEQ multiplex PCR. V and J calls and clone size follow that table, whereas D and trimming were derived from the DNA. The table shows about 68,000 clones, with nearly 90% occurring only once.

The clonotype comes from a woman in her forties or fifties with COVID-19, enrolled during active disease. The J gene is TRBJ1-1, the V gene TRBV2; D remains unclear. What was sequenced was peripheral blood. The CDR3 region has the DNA TGTGCCAGCAGAACTTCGGGCACTGAAGCTTTCTTT. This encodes CASRTSGTEAFF.